These 15 T cell receptor beta chains were sequenced from one sample in a study of cytotoxic CD8 clonotypes in ibrutinib-treated CLL. Sequenced by immunoSEQ multiplex PCR; TCRdb stores in-frame clones only, minus some. The sample includes roughly 220,000 clones, roughly 79% of them seen just once. The source was PBMCs, collected after 12 months of ibrutinib treatment. The receptor source for this set is a human donor with chronic lymphocytic leukemia.

The rearrangement joins TRBV6-5 to TRBJ1-2, with D possibly TRBD1 on 5 matching bases. V lost 4 bases and J lost 5, with 11 bases in between. The CDR3 sequence is 13 residues long. Germline V gene lookup returns CDR1 MNHEY and CDR2 SVGAGI. CDR3 protein: CASSFPGMYGYTF. The DNA for the CDR3 is TGTGCCAGCAGTTTCCCAGGGATGTATGGCTACACCTTC.

J is TRBJ1-2 and V is TRBV6-1, with 8 bases identical to TRBD1. The CDR3 totals 13 residues. Unmatched junction bases numbered 12, after V lost 8 bases and J lost 10 bases. The germline CDR1 and CDR2 sequences are MNHNS and SASEGT. The CDR3: CASGFRQGPYYTF. DNA of the CDR3: TGTGCCAGCGGGTTTAGACAGGGGCCGTACTACACCTTC.

The table lists this clone with a few counts. V is TRBV28 and J is TRBJ1-4; weak D call: TRBD1 (5 bases). The CDR3 length is 15 residues. The germline V gene encodes CDR1 MDHEN and CDR2 SYDVKM. With 1 base removed from V and 0 bases from J, the gap between germline ends came to 6 bases. The CDR3 loop reads CASSLLQATNEKLFF. CDR3 sequence (DNA): TGTGCCAGCAGTTTATTACAGGCAACTAATGAAAAACTGTTTTTT.

The chain employs TRBV7-9 and TRBJ2-3, with a possible D match to TRBD2 (6 bases). V dropped 1 base and J dropped 1 base, with 9 bases sitting between them. Germline V CDR1 and CDR2: SEHNR, FQNEAQ (reference sequence). This CDR3 contains 15 residues. The CDR3 protein is CASSLGASGTDTQYF. CDR3 DNA: TGTGCCAGCAGCTTAGGGGCTAGCGGCACAGATACGCAGTATTTT. The complete variable domain, with remaining parts taken from reference TRBV7-9 and TRBJ2-3, reads DTGVSQNPRHKITKRGQNVTFRCDPISEHNRLYWYRQTLGQGPEFLTYFQNEAQLEKSRLLSDRFSAERPKGSFSTLEIQRTEQGDSAMYLCASSLGASGTDTQYFGPGTRLTVL.

The chain carries TRBV11-3 and TRBJ2-2; 9 bases align to TRBD1. Trimming at V came to 0 bases and at J to 7 bases, leaving 9 bases not matched to a gene. CDR1 SGHNT and CDR2 YENEEA come from the germline V gene. This CDR3 comprises 17 residues. The CDR3 DNA is TGTGCCAGCAGCTTAGACCCCACAGGGGGCCGAGGCGGGGAGCTGTTTTTT. Protein: CASSLDPTGGRGGELFF.

The CDR3 region is CASFRAVKETQYF. DNA of the CDR3: TGTGCCAGCTTCCGGGCAGTAAAAGAGACCCAGTACTTC. This rearrangement joins TRBV2 to TRBJ2-5; D remains ambiguous. Trimming pared 8 bases from V and 3 bases from J, leaving 13 bases between. The germline V gene has CDR1 SNHLY and CDR2 FYNNEI. This CDR3 is built from 13 residues.

This chain links TRBV29-1 with TRBJ2-1, with D perhaps TRBD1 or TRBD2 (6 bases each). Germline values: CDR1 SQVTM, CDR2 ANQGSEA. This CDR3 contains 12 residues. Trimming left V 8 bases short and J 5 bases short, with 13 bases between. The DNA for the CDR3 is TGCAGCACACAGGGAGGCGACAATGAGCAGTTCTTC. Protein: CSTQGGDNEQFF.

The chain links TRBV5-1 to TRBJ1-2, with TRBD1 identical over 7 bases. V gave up 4 bases and J gave up 3 bases; unmatched junction bases: 6. The germline V gene has CDR1 SGHRS and CDR2 YFSETQ. The CDR3 has 14 amino acids. The CDR3 loop is CASSPEQGYYGYTF. CDR3 coding DNA: TGCGCCAGCAGCCCAGAACAGGGGTACTATGGCTACACCTTC.

This chain connects TRBV6-4 to TRBJ2-5, with D hard to call. Trimming removed 11 bases at V and 5 bases at J, with 24 bases between. Germline loops: CDR1 MRHNA, CDR2 SNTAGT. The CDR3 spans 15 residues. CDR3: CARLPARSVEETQYF. The CDR3, as DNA: TGTGCCCGACTCCCAGCCCGGAGCGTTGAGGAGACCCAGTACTTC.

Comment on this clone: Other nucleotide sequences in the sample specify the same CDR3. The chain carries TRBV5-1 and TRBJ2-5, with a possible D match to TRBD1 (6 bases). The CDR3 has 12 amino acids. The ends were cut back, 7 bases at V and 2 bases at J, with 9 bases in the middle. Germline V gene data show CDR1 as SGHRS and CDR2 as YFSETQ. This CDR3 is CASGQIQETQYF. The CDR3 nucleotides are TGCGCCAGCGGACAGATTCAAGAGACCCAGTACTTC.

A few counts support this clone. The chain joins TRBV27 to TRBJ2-5; 12 nucleotides line up with TRBD2. With V trimmed by 3 bases and J by 7 bases, 6 bases remained unmatched. The CDR3 extends over 15 amino acids. Germline V CDR1 and CDR2: MNHEY, SMNVEV (reference sequence). This CDR3 reads CASSLLAGGLVTQYF. Here the CDR3 DNA reads TGTGCCAGCAGTTTGCTAGCGGGAGGGCTGGTGACCCAGTACTTC.

This clone was counted only a few times. The chain couples TRBV5-1 to TRBJ2-2, with unresolved D. There are 12 residues in the CDR3. In germline, CDR1 is SGHRS, CDR2 YFSETQ. The germline V and J ends were trimmed by 2 bases and 6 bases, with 5 bases remaining between them. The CDR3 region is CASSLVPGELFF. For the CDR3, the DNA is TGCGCCAGCAGCTTAGTGCCCGGGGAGCTGTTTTTT. Looking up the rest from reference TRBV5-1 and TRBJ2-2 gives the full variable domain: KAGVTQTPRYLIKTRGQQVTLSCSPISGHRSVSWYQQTPGQGLQFLFEYFSETQRNKGNFPGRFSGRQFSNSRSEMNVSTLELGDSALYLCASSLVPGELFFGEGSRLTVL.

The gene calls are TRBV5-1 and TRBJ1-6, with TRBD1 matching 7 bases. The J segment lost 10 bases and the V segment lost 4 bases, leaving 11 bases of the junction unmatched. The germline gives CDR1 SGHRS, CDR2 YFSETQ. The CDR3 contains 15 residues. The CDR3 is CASSNRQGTSSPLHF. CDR3 nucleotides: TGCGCCAGCAGCAACCGACAGGGAACGTCGTCACCCCTCCACTTT. Based on the CDR3 plus reference TRBV5-1 and TRBJ1-6, the full variable domain is KAGVTQTPRYLIKTRGQQVTLSCSPISGHRSVSWYQQTPGQGLQFLFEYFSETQRNKGNFPGRFSGRQFSNSRSEMNVSTLELGDSALYLCASSNRQGTSSPLHFGNGTRLTVT.

The rearrangement links TRBV7-3 to TRBJ2-2, with a possible D match to TRBD2 (5 bases). The CDR3 loop spans 17 amino acids. Trimming took 5 bases from V and 6 from J, leaving 22 bases between them. Germline CDR1 is SGHTA and CDR2 is FQGTGA. The CDR3 here is CASSDQKRRVESGELFF. CDR3 coding DNA: TGTGCCAGCAGCGATCAGAAACGGCGGGTTGAGTCCGGGGAGCTGTTTTTT.

The chain combines TRBV19 with TRBJ2-5, with TRBD2 matching over 7 bases. The length of the CDR3 is 15 residues. The trim removed 9 bases at V and 5 bases at J, leaving 15 bases unmatched. Germline V gives CDR1 LNHDA, CDR2 SQIVND (reference sequence). In DNA form, the CDR3 reads TGTGCCAGCCACCCGGGGGGTCTTGCGGGGGAGACCCAGTACTTC. This sequence encodes CASHPGGLAGETQYF. The variable domain in full, completed from reference TRBV19 and TRBJ2-5, reads DGGITQSPKYLFRKEGQNVTLSCEQNLNHDAMYWYRQDPGQGLRLIYYSQIVNDFQKGDIAEGYSVSREKKESFPLTVTSAQKNPTAFYLCASHPGGLAGETQYFGPGTRLLVL.